Each of the 23 T cell receptor beta chains below was sequenced from the same sample in a study of cytomegalovirus exposure and HLA in healthy donors. Vbeta (60) and Jbeta (13) primers were used in the PCR. Some clones are missing from TCRdb's copy, which holds only in-frame ones; the method was immunoSEQ multiplex PCR. The sample carries under 35,000 clones, 62% recorded once. Sequencing used PBMCs. Receptors originate from a male donor in good health and CMV-seropositive.

The CDR3 spells CASSAGLSYNEQFF. DNA of the CDR3: TGTGCCAGCAGCGCCGGACTATCCTACAATGAGCAGTTCTTC. The chain employs TRBV5-4 and TRBJ2-1, with D tentatively TRBD2 (6 bases). V was clipped by 4 bases and J by 1 base, with 9 bases between them. CDR3 size: 14 residues. The germline gives CDR1 SGHNT, CDR2 YYREEE (reference sequence).

This clone occurred a few times. The chain is built from TRBV5-1 and TRBJ1-6; possibly TRBD1 for D (5 bases). CDR1 and CDR2 from the germline V gene are SGHRS and YFSETQ. V lost 5 bases and J 4 bases, leaving 7 bases between the germline ends. The CDR3 is 13 amino acids. The DNA of the CDR3 is TGCGCCAGCAGTTCAGGGTATAATTCACCCCTCCACTTT. This sequence encodes CASSSGYNSPLHF.

As regards this clone: At one end the junction does not follow the germline gene, possibly because of a read error. Other DNA sequences from this sample encode an identical CDR3 as well. V gene TRBV6-6 combines with J gene TRBJ1-6, with D unresolved. The germline V gene encodes CDR1 MNHNY and CDR2 SVGAGI (reference sequence). CDR3 length: 13 residues. The CDR3 sequence: CASRREWNSPLHF. DNA of the CDR3: TGTGCCAGTAGAAGGGAGTGGAATTCCCCCCTCCACTTT.

V is TRBV25-1 and J is TRBJ1-1; 9 nucleotides match TRBD1. The germline V gene has CDR1 MGHDK and CDR2 SYGVNS. The trim removed 7 bases at V and 5 bases at J, leaving 11 bases unmatched. There are 15 residues in the CDR3. CDR3 residues: CASNGGGTGKTEAFF. The CDR3 DNA is TGTGCCAGCAACGGGGGGGGGACAGGGAAGACTGAAGCTTTCTTT.

This chain links TRBV2 with TRBJ1-1, with 7 positions matching TRBD1. Germline values: CDR1 SNHLY, CDR2 FYNNEI. V was pared by 4 bases and J by 1 base, with 9 bases of the junction left unmatched. CDR3 length: 16 residues. CDR3 loop: CASSGDSRLPNTEAFF. The CDR3 nucleotides are TGTGCCAGCAGTGGGGACAGCCGACTCCCGAACACTGAAGCTTTCTTT.

V is TRBV6-1 and J is TRBJ2-5; D is undetermined. The CDR3 spans 13 residues. V lost 7 bases and J 1 base, leaving 10 bases between the germline ends. Germline CDR1 is MNHNS and CDR2 is SASEGT. The CDR3 nucleotides are TGTGCCAGCATGAAGGAGTTCCAAGAGACCCAGTACTTC. Encoded protein: CASMKEFQETQYF.

In the case of this clone: In the same sample, other DNA sequences code for this CDR3. This chain connects TRBV19 to TRBJ2-3; D is uncertain. The V gene lost 1 base and the J gene lost 4 bases, with 6 bases spanning the gap. CDR1 LNHDA and CDR2 SQIVND come from the germline V gene (reference sequence). The length of the CDR3 is 13 residues. CDR3 region: CASSIGLADTQYF. The CDR3 nucleotides read TGTGCCAGTAGTATAGGACTCGCAGATACGCAGTATTTT.

This clone was counted only a few times. This chain links TRBV7-2 with TRBJ2-3; TRBD2 is a possible D gene (7 bases). Germline lookup yields CDR1 SGHTA and CDR2 FQGNSA. Trimming cost V 2 bases and J 9 bases, with 18 bases left between them. The CDR3 runs 15 residues. CDR3 in amino acids: CASSLSPFEGGTQYF. The CDR3 DNA reads as TGTGCCAGCAGCTTATCCCCCTTCGAGGGGGGGACGCAGTATTTT.

The V and J genes are TRBV7-9 and TRBJ2-2; tentatively, D is TRBD2 (6 bases). The germline V gene encodes CDR1 SEHNR and CDR2 FQNEAQ (reference sequence). Trimming took 4 bases from V and 6 from J, leaving 18 bases between them. CDR3 size: 16 residues. Written as DNA, the CDR3 is TGTGCCAGCAGCTCCGCCACAAAGGGAGGCGCCGGGGAGCTGTTTTTT. Translation: CASSSATKGGAGELFF.

The chain couples TRBV27 to TRBJ2-5; tentative D call: TRBD1 (5 bases). The germline CDR1 and CDR2 sequences are MNHEY and SMNVEV (reference sequence). This CDR3 comprises 14 residues. Trimming pared 2 bases from V and 4 bases from J, leaving 11 bases between. CDR3 region: CASSLQGWGETQYF. CDR3 nucleotide sequence: TGTGCCAGCAGTTTACAGGGTTGGGGAGAGACCCAGTACTTC.

The rearrangement links TRBV5-1 to TRBJ2-5; 9 bases are a match to TRBD1. CDR3 size: 14 residues. Germline values: CDR1 SGHRS, CDR2 YFSETQ. Germline trimming cut 3 bases from V and 5 bases from J; bases unmatched to any gene: 5. The CDR3 coding sequence is TGCGCCAGCAGCTCACAGGGGGCGCGGGAGACCCAGTACTTC. It yields the protein CASSSQGARETQYF.

This chain uses TRBV9 with TRBJ1-1; TRBD1 agrees at 7 bases. The CDR3 contains 19 residues. Trimming removed 3 bases from V and 0 bases from J; junction bases left unmatched: 17. The germline gives CDR1 SGDLS, CDR2 YYNGEE. The CDR3 bases are TGTGCCAGCAGCGCCAGACCGACAGGGCGACCCCTGATGAACACTGAAGCTTTCTTT. Its translation is CASSARPTGRPLMNTEAFF.

V and J are TRBV5-4 and TRBJ2-5; D perhaps matches TRBD1 (6 bases). The end of the DNA is better explained by TRBJ2-7, so the J call may be wrong. The CDR3 spans 14 residues. In germline, CDR1 is SGHNT, CDR2 YYREEE (reference sequence). The CDR3 DNA follows: TGTGCCAGCAGCTCTGACAGGTTCTCCTACGAGCAGTACTTC. Its protein product is CASSSDRFSYEQYF.

This clone was seen a single time. The chain joins TRBV2 to TRBJ2-5; TRBD2 aligns across 13 bases. J lost 4 bases, V lost 4 bases, and 6 bases had no gene match. There are 16 residues in the CDR3. CDR1 is SNHLY, CDR2 FYNNEI, per germline. The CDR3 region is CASSAWTSGRGETQYF. The CDR3 nucleotides read TGTGCCAGCAGTGCCTGGACTAGCGGGAGAGGAGAGACCCAGTACTTC.

This sequence joins TRBV5-1 and TRBJ2-5, with 9 bases aligning to TRBD1. From germline, CDR1 is SGHRS and CDR2 YFSETQ. Trimming removed 4 bases from V and 3 bases from J; junction bases left unmatched: 10. This CDR3 region has 16 residues. The CDR3 loop is CASSPRGTGIEETQYF. CDR3 in DNA: TGCGCCAGCAGCCCAAGAGGGACAGGGATTGAAGAGACCCAGTACTTC.

A few counts support this clone. CDR3 sequence (DNA): TGTGCCAGCAGCTCCTCCAGGGGGGTCTATGGCTACACCTTC. Translation gives CASSSSRGVYGYTF. This chain joins TRBV7-2 and TRBJ1-2; TRBD1 agrees at 7 bases. The CDR3 loop spans 14 amino acids. J lost 4 bases, V lost 4 bases, and 6 bases had no gene match. Per germline, CDR1 SGHTA and CDR2 FQGNSA.

The sample holds a few counts of this clone. The chain has TRBV15 and TRBJ2-1; tentatively, D is TRBD2 (5 bases). Trimming took off 4 bases at V and 10 bases at J, with 11 bases between the two ends. Germline V gives CDR1 LNHNV, CDR2 YYDKDF (reference sequence). The CDR3 loop spans 12 amino acids. CDR3 sequence reads: CATSTTRVEQFF. As DNA, the CDR3 is TGTGCCACCAGCACAACTAGGGTGGAGCAGTTCTTC.

This clone has more than one count but fewer than ten. V usage is TRBV6-5 and J usage is TRBJ2-3; 8 positions agree with TRBD2. The junction had 12 bases not matched to a gene; V was cut back by 6 bases and J by 7 bases. The CDR3 sequence is 15 residues long. Germline V gene sequence: CDR1 MNHEY, CDR2 SVGAGI. The CDR3 reads CASRPSGRNVNTQYF. CDR3 bases: TGTGCCAGCAGACCCAGCGGGAGAAACGTAAATACGCAGTATTTT.

The chain couples TRBV19 to TRBJ1-1; D is uncertain. With 3 bases removed from V and 11 bases from J, the gap between germline ends came to 19 bases. The CDR3 extends over 14 amino acids. Per the germline V gene, CDR1 is LNHDA and CDR2 is SQIVND (reference sequence). The CDR3 sequence: CASSILRVSSEAFF. For the CDR3, the DNA is TGTGCCAGTAGTATCCTTAGAGTTTCCTCGGAGGCTTTCTTT.

The J gene is TRBJ1-5, the V gene TRBV15, with D unresolved. Trimming cost V 0 bases and J 7 bases, with 13 bases left between them. The CDR3 spans 15 residues. The germline V gene has CDR1 LNHNV and CDR2 YYDKDF (reference sequence). DNA for the CDR3: TGTGCCACCAGCAGAGAAATTGGGAGGGTACAGCCCCAGCATTTT. It translates to CATSREIGRVQPQHF.

V and J are TRBV19 and TRBJ2-6; 10 bases align to TRBD1. V was pared by 8 bases and J by 0 bases, with 7 bases of the junction left unmatched. Looked up from germline, CDR1 is LNHDA and CDR2 is SQIVND (reference sequence). The CDR3 spans 17 residues. The CDR3 region has the DNA TGTGCCAGTGGACCCGGGACAGGGGCCTCTGGGGCCAACGTCCTGACTTTC. Encoded protein: CASGPGTGASGANVLTF.

The J gene is TRBJ1-1, the V gene TRBV28; no firm D call. The CDR3 consists of 12 residues. Germline V gene lookup returns CDR1 MDHEN and CDR2 SYDVKM. V shed 6 bases and J shed 8 bases, with 13 bases lying between them. The CDR3 is CASSPDLREAFF. The CDR3 DNA reads as TGTGCCAGCAGCCCCGACTTACGGGAAGCTTTCTTT.

The chain combines TRBV10-3 with TRBJ1-2; D unresolved. From germline, CDR1 is ENHRY and CDR2 SYGVKD. This CDR3 region has 15 residues. Trimming cost V 0 bases and J 7 bases, with 15 bases left between them. In DNA, the CDR3 is TGTGCCATCAGTGAGTCGACGGGGTCAGGTGGTGGCTACACCTTC. Protein product: CAISESTGSGGGYTF.